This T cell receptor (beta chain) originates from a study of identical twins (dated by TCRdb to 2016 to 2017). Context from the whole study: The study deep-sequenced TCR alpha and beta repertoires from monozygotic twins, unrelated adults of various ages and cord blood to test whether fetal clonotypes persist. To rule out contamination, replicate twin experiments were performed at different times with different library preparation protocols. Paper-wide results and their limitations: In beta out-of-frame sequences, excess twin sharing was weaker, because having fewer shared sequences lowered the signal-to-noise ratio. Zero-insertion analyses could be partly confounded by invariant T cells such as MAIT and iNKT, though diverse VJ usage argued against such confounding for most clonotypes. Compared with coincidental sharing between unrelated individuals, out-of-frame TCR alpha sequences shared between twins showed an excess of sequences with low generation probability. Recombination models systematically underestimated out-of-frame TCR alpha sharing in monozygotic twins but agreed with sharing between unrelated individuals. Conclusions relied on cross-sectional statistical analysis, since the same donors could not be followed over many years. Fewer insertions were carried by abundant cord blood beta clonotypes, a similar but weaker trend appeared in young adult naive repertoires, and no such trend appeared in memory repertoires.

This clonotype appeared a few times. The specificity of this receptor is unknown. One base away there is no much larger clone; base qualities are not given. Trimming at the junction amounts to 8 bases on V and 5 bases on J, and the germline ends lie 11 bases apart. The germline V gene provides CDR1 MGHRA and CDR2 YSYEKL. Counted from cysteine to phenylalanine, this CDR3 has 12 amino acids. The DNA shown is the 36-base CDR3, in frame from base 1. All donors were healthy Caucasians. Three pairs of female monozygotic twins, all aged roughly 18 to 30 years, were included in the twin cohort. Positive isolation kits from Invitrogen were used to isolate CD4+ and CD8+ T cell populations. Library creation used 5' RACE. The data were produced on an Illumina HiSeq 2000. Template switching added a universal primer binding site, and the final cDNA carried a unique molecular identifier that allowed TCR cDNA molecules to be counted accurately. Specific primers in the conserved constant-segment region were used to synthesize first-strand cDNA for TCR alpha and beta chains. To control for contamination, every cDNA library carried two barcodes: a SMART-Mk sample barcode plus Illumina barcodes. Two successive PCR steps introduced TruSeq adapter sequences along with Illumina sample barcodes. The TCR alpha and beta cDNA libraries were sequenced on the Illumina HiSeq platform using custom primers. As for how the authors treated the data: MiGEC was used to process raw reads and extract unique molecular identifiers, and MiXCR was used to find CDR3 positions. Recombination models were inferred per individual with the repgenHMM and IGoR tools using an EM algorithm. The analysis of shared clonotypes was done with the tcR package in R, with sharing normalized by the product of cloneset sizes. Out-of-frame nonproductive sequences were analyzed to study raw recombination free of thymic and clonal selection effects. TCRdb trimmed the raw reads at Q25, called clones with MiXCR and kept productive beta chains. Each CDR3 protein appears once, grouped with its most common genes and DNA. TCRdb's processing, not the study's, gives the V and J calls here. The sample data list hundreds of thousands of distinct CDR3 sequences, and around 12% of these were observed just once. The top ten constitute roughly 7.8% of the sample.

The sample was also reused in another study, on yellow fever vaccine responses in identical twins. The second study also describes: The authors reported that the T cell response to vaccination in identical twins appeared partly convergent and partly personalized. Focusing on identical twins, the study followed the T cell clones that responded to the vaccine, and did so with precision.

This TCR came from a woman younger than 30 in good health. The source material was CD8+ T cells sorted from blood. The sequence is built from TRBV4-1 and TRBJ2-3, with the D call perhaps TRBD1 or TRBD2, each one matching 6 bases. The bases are TGCGCCAGCGGTGGGGGGCAAGATACGCAGTATTTT. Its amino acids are CASGGGQDTQYF.